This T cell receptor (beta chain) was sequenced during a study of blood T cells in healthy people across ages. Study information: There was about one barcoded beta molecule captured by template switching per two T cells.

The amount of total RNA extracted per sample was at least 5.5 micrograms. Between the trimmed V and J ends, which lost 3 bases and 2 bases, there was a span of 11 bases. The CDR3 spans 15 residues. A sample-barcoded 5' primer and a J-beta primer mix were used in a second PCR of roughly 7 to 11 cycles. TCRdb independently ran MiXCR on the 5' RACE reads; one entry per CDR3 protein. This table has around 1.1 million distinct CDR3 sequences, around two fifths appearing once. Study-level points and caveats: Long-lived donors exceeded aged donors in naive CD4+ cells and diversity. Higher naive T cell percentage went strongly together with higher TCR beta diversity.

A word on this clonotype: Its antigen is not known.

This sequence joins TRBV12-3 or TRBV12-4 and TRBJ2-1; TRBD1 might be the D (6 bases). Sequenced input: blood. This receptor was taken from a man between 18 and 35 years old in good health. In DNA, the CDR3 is TGTGCCAGCAGTTTTCAGGGGAAAGCCTACAATGAGCAGTTCTTC. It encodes CASSFQGKAYNEQFF.